The 25 T cell receptor beta chains below come from one sample, sequenced in a study of PD-1 blockade in classical Hodgkin lymphoma. Data came from immunoSEQ multiplex PCR; TCRdb stores just in-frame clones and leaves some out. The sample lists about 64,000 clones; about 90% were seen once. Time point of the sample: cycle 4 day 1 (C4D1), after more than five weeks of nivolumab. Each of the patients experienced relapse following autologous stem cell transplantation, and their brentuximab vedotin exposure differed. This specimen consisted of peripheral blood mononuclear cells (PBMCs), obtained before the fourth cycle of nivolumab. These receptor sequences come from a human donor with classical Hodgkin lymphoma.

The genes are TRBV30 and TRBJ1-5, with TRBD1 identical over 9 bases. The junction had 14 bases not matched to a gene; V was cut back by 7 bases and J by 7 bases. The CDR3 covers 15 residues. Germline-derived CDR1 and CDR2 are GTSNPN and SVGIG (reference sequence). The CDR3 DNA sequence: TGTGCCTACGCGTCCGGGGACAGGGTCTACCAGCCCCAGCATTTT. It translates to CAYASGDRVYQPQHF.

This sequence joins TRBV2 and TRBJ1-3; D call uncertain. Trimming left V 7 bases short and J 0 bases short, with 13 bases between. This CDR3 comprises 15 residues. Germline V gives CDR1 SNHLY, CDR2 FYNNEI. In DNA form, the CDR3 reads TGTGCCAGCACTGAGAACACCATCTCTGGAAACACCATATATTTT. The encoded protein is CASTENTISGNTIYF.

The chain uses TRBV2 and TRBJ1-1; D ambiguous. The V end was cut by 6 bases, the J end by 11 bases, with 7 bases between. The germline V gene has CDR1 SNHLY and CDR2 FYNNEI. This CDR3 spans 9 amino acids. The CDR3 loop is CASRFNAFF. The CDR3 coding sequence is TGTGCCAGCAGGTTTAACGCTTTCTTT.

V is TRBV12-5 and J is TRBJ1-6, with no clear D. Per germline, CDR1 LGHNT and CDR2 FRNRAP. This CDR3 comprises 12 residues. The CDR3 region is CATCYLVEPLHF. CDR3 nucleotides: TGTGCAACATGCTACTTGGTTGAGCCCCTCCACTTT.

This clone appeared once. The rearrangement links TRBV6-1 to TRBJ1-5; D not resolved. The V end was cut by 2 bases, the J end by 4 bases, with 15 bases between. Germline V gene sequence: CDR1 MNHNS, CDR2 SASEGT. The CDR3 runs to 16 residues. The CDR3 sequence is CASSEMKGYPNQPQHF. CDR3 bases: TGTGCCAGCAGTGAAATGAAAGGCTACCCTAATCAGCCCCAGCATTTT.

The V gene is TRBV6-4, the J gene TRBJ1-2; tentative D call: TRBD1 (5 bases). V gave up 7 bases and J gave up 5 bases, with 20 bases separating them. Germline V gene sequence: CDR1 MRHNA, CDR2 SNTAGT. The CDR3 totals 15 residues. DNA for the CDR3: TGTGCCAGCAATGTATTGGTCAGGGAGGAATATGGCTACACCTTC. Protein: CASNVLVREEYGYTF.

This sequence joins TRBV5-1 and TRBJ1-1, with TRBD1 identical over 10 bases. This CDR3 contains 15 residues. Germline trimming cut 5 bases from V and 3 bases from J; bases unmatched to any gene: 7. Germline assignment: CDR1 SGHRS and CDR2 YFSETQ. The chain's CDR3 is CASSRRTGGDTEAFF. The CDR3 DNA is TGCGCCAGCAGTCGGAGGACAGGGGGGGACACTGAAGCTTTCTTT.

Only one count was recorded for this clone. This chain connects TRBV6-5 to TRBJ2-7; perhaps TRBD2 as D (5 bases). CDR1 is MNHEY, CDR2 SVGAGI, per germline. Trimming left V 2 bases short and J 2 bases short, with 10 bases between. This CDR3 contains 14 residues. The CDR3 spells CASSYGAEPYEQYF. CDR3 bases: TGTGCCAGCAGTTACGGAGCGGAACCCTACGAGCAGTACTTC.

The V gene is TRBV19, the J gene TRBJ2-7; D is undetermined. Per germline, CDR1 LNHDA and CDR2 SQIVND (reference sequence). The CDR3 has 14 residues. The V end lost 6 bases, the J end lost 7 bases, and 19 bases lay between the germline ends. CDR3 sequence: CASSTAGRVGEQYF. In nucleotides, the CDR3 is TGTGCCAGTAGCACGGCCGGACGGGTGGGAGAGCAGTACTTC.

The chain uses TRBV7-9 and TRBJ2-3; weak D call: TRBD1 (5 bases). CDR1 and CDR2 (germline): SEHNR, FQNEAQ (reference sequence). Trimming left V 9 bases short and J 0 bases short, with 19 bases between. CDR3 length equals 16 residues. The CDR3: CASESLTATSTDTQYF. CDR3 coding DNA: TGTGCCAGTGAGAGTCTGACAGCGACTAGCACAGATACGCAGTATTTT.

The CDR3 is CATSRDEGQEKLGYTF. The CDR3 nucleotides read TGTGCCACCAGCAGAGATGAAGGGCAGGAGAAGCTCGGCTACACCTTC. The chain combines TRBV15 with TRBJ1-2; D is unclear. The V end was cut by 0 bases, the J end by 8 bases, with 19 bases between. Germline loops: CDR1 LNHNV, CDR2 YYDKDF (reference sequence). This CDR3 comprises 16 residues. Based on the CDR3 plus reference TRBV15 and TRBJ1-2, the full variable domain is DAMVIQNPRYQVTQFGKPVTLSCSQTLNHNVMYWYQQKSSQAPKLLFHYYDKDFNNEADTPDNFQSRRPNTSFCFLDIRSPGLGDTAMYLCATSRDEGQEKLGYTFGSGTRLTVV.

This chain joins TRBV5-1 and TRBJ2-1; 9 bases line up with TRBD1. J gave up 6 bases and V 4 bases, and 8 bases lay outside the gene matches. CDR1 is SGHRS and CDR2 is YFSETQ in the germline V gene. This CDR3 contains 15 residues. The chain's CDR3 is CASSAPGQGGNEQFF. CDR3 DNA sequence: TGCGCCAGCAGCGCACCGGGACAGGGAGGCAATGAGCAGTTCTTC.

The CDR3 DNA reads as TGTGCTAGTGGTTTGGGCCCCCAAGTTAGGGAAGGCGGCTACACCTTC. It codes for CASGLGPQVREGGYTF. The chain has TRBV12-5 and TRBJ1-2; D not certain. This CDR3 is built from 16 residues. Trimming shortened V by 1 base and J by 8 bases, and 20 bases separated the two germline ends. Germline V lookup: CDR1 LGHNT, CDR2 FRNRAP. The whole variable domain, filled in from reference TRBV12-5 and TRBJ1-2, reads DARVTQTPRHKVTEMGQEVTMRCQPILGHNTVFWYRQTMMQGLELLAYFRNRAPLDDSGMPKDRFSAEMPDATLATLKIQPSEPRDSAVYFCASGLGPQVREGGYTFGSGTRLTVV.

This chain links TRBV5-1 with TRBJ1-2; 9 nucleotides match TRBD1. The CDR3 has 14 residues. The germline CDR1 and CDR2 sequences are SGHRS and YFSETQ. V was pared by 6 bases and J by 3 bases, with 6 bases of the junction left unmatched. The CDR3 DNA follows: TGCGCCAGCACGCTGGGGACAGGGTACTATGGCTACACCTTC. Protein sequence: CASTLGTGYYGYTF.

The chain is built from TRBV5-1 and TRBJ1-2; the D gene is possibly TRBD1 (5 bases). From germline, CDR1 is SGHRS and CDR2 YFSETQ. CDR3 size: 15 residues. The V and J ends lost 0 bases and 4 bases respectively, with 13 bases between them. The CDR3 nucleotides are TGCGCCAGCAGCTTGGGGGCAGGGCGCTCCTATGGCTACACCTTC. As protein: CASSLGAGRSYGYTF.

The chain uses TRBV10-3 and TRBJ2-1; 7 bases match TRBD1. The germline V gene has CDR1 ENHRY and CDR2 SYGVKD. The CDR3 totals 15 residues. Trimming cost V 5 bases and J 7 bases; bases outside gene matches: 11. CDR3 DNA: TGTGCCATCAGTTCCGGGACAGTACATGTTAATGAGCAGTTCTTC. As protein: CAISSGTVHVNEQFF.

The rearrangement uses TRBV4-1 and TRBJ2-7; D possibly uses TRBD1 or TRBD2 (5 bases each). The germline CDR1 and CDR2 sequences are MGHRA and YSYEKL. V lost 5 bases to trimming and J lost 3 bases, with 17 bases between them. The CDR3 covers 15 residues. CDR3 protein: CASSGPSGPFYEQYF. The DNA of the CDR3 is TGCGCCAGCAGCGGGCCTTCGGGGCCATTCTACGAGCAGTACTTC.

The chain employs TRBV4-2 and TRBJ1-2, with D unclear. The germline CDR1 and CDR2 sequences are LGHNA and YNFKEQ. V was cut by 0 bases and J by 2 bases, with 19 bases left in between. The CDR3 is 18 amino acids. CDR3 nucleotide sequence: TGTGCCAGCAGCCAAGATAGGGCGGGAAGTCAAAAAAACTATGGCTACACCTTC. The encoded protein is CASSQDRAGSQKNYGYTF.

This chain joins TRBV7-9 and TRBJ1-2, with D unclear. Germline CDR1 SEHNR, CDR2 FQNEAQ (reference sequence). This CDR3 has 13 residues. Trimming took off 2 bases at V and 8 bases at J, with 12 bases between the two ends. CDR3 region: CASSLSENWGYTF. The CDR3 DNA reads TGTGCCAGCAGCTTATCCGAAAACTGGGGCTACACCTTC.

This rearrangement joins TRBV2 to TRBJ1-5; D unresolved. The V gene's germline CDR1 is SNHLY and CDR2 FYNNEI. V was shortened by 0 bases and J by 6 bases, with 15 bases between the two germline ends. The CDR3 loop spans 16 amino acids. CDR3 in amino acids: CASSEALLGLSQPQHF. DNA of the CDR3: TGTGCCAGCAGTGAAGCGCTTCTAGGGCTGAGTCAGCCCCAGCATTTT. The full variable domain, completed using reference TRBV2 and TRBJ1-5, is EPEVTQTPSHQVTQMGQEVILRCVPISNHLYFYWYRQILGQKVEFLVSFYNNEISEKSEIFDDQFSVERPDGSNFTLKIRSTKLEDSAMYFCASSEALLGLSQPQHFGDGTRLSIL.

The chain is built from TRBV7-9 and TRBJ2-5, with D perhaps being TRBD1 or TRBD2 (5 bases each). The germline V gene encodes CDR1 SEHNR and CDR2 FQNEAQ (reference sequence). This CDR3 region has 15 residues. Trimming stripped 2 bases from V and 2 bases from J, with 12 bases between. The CDR3 region has the DNA TGTGCCAGCAGCTTATTAGGGACGGAGCAAGAGACCCAGTACTTC. It translates to CASSLLGTEQETQYF.

The gene calls are TRBV14 and TRBJ1-2; D ambiguous. The germline V gene has CDR1 SGHDN and CDR2 FVKESK. The length of the CDR3 is 15 residues. V lost 4 bases and J lost 7, with 19 bases in between. The CDR3 region is CASSRLQVLRGGYTF. CDR3 in DNA: TGTGCCAGCAGCCGATTGCAAGTCCTACGGGGTGGCTACACCTTC.

The V gene is TRBV5-4, the J gene TRBJ2-7, with 10 bases aligning to TRBD1. The CDR3 loop spans 14 amino acids. V lost 9 bases to trimming and J lost 1 base; unmatched junction nucleotides: 7. The germline gives CDR1 SGHNT, CDR2 YYREEE (reference sequence). CDR3 bases: TGTGCCATTACCCCGGACAGGGGGTCCTACGAGCAGTACTTC. It translates to CAITPDRGSYEQYF.

The rearrangement links TRBV11-2 to TRBJ1-2; D is unclear. This CDR3 contains 13 residues. Looked up from germline, CDR1 is SGHAT and CDR2 is FQNNGV. V was pared by 3 bases and J by 7 bases, with 12 bases between. The CDR3 spells CASSFAIGFGYTF. Here the CDR3 DNA reads TGTGCCAGCAGCTTTGCGATAGGGTTTGGCTACACCTTC.

CDR3 nucleotides: TGCGCCAGCAGTCAGGGTCAGGTCTCTGGAAACACCATATATTTT. It is translated as CASSQGQVSGNTIYF. This chain joins TRBV5-1 and TRBJ1-3, with D perhaps TRBD1 (5 bases). Germline loops: CDR1 SGHRS, CDR2 YFSETQ. V was trimmed by 5 bases and J by 0 bases, leaving 12 bases between them. This CDR3 spans 15 amino acids.